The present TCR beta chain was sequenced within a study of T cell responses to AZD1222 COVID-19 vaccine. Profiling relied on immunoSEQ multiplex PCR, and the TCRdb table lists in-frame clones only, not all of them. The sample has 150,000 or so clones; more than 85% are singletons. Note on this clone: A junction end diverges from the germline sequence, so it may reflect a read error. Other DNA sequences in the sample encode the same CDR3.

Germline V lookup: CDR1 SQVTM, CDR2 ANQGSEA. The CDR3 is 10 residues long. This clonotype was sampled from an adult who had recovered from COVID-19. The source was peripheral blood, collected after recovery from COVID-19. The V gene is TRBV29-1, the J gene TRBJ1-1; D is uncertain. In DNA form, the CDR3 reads TGTAGCGTTCGGAACACTGAAGCTTTCTTT. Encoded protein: CSVRNTEAFF.